This T cell receptor (beta chain) derives from a study of blood T cell repertoires in COVID-19. Germline assignment: CDR1 MGHDK and CDR2 SYGVNS. The CDR3 consists of 12 residues. Trimming stripped 1 base from V and 8 bases from J, with 5 bases between. Cohort allocation depended upon clinical history that participants reported. Recovered status applied to Cohort 3 donors who had two consecutive negative PCRs. It also applied to those with clearance or with symptom resolution. In the source study's methods: Using reference gene primer amplification, nucleated cell counts were estimated. Produced via immunoSEQ multiplex PCR; TCRdb's table is partial and in-frame only. For V, J and clone size, that table is used; D and trimming come from the DNA. The sample gives approximately 270,000 clones, 80% to 90% of which show up once; more than 3.5% is in the top ten.

This chain connects TRBV25-1 to TRBJ1-4; the D is unclear. The source is a woman in her twenties or thirties who had recovered from COVID-19. The sequenced material came from PBMCs or T cells enriched from blood (not recorded which). CDR3: CASSESLEKLFF. The CDR3 DNA reads TGTGCCAGCAGTGAATCCCTCGAAAAACTGTTTTTT.